The next 3 T cell receptor beta chains were all read from a single sample in a study of metastatic and nonmetastatic thyroid tumors. With MiXCR, TCRdb reprocessed the PCR reads. Here the sample spans 15,000 to 20,000 clones, around 35% being singletons. No treatment of any kind had been given to any patient before thyroid surgery. Input material: tumor tissue. These receptors were taken from a female donor with papillary thyroid cancer or a benign thyroid nodule (not recorded which). Some clones in this sample may be carry-over from other donors' samples.

This clone is labeled as medium-sized. The V and J genes are TRBV6-1 and TRBJ1-2; 8 bases are shared with TRBD1. Germline assignment: CDR1 MNHNS and CDR2 SASEGT. The CDR3 covers 13 residues. The J segment lost 5 bases and the V segment lost 6 bases, leaving 5 bases of the junction unmatched. CDR3 region: CASRDDRGYGYTF. The CDR3, as DNA: TGTGCCAGCAGAGACGACAGGGGATATGGCTACACCTTC.

The table lists this clone with many counts. The chain recombines TRBV7-9 with TRBJ2-5, with TRBD1 matching over 8 bases. Germline V gives CDR1 SEHNR, CDR2 FQNEAQ (reference sequence). J was trimmed by 1 base and V by 5 bases; bases with no gene match: 12. The CDR3 totals 17 residues. DNA for the CDR3: TGTGCCAGCAGCATTATGCGGACAGGGTTGGGCCAAGAGACCCAGTACTTC. It specifies CASSIMRTGLGQETQYF.

V usage is TRBV11-2 and J usage is TRBJ1-3, with D perhaps matching TRBD1 (5 bases). V shed 6 bases and J shed 2 bases, with 17 bases lying between them. CDR3 length equals 16 residues. The germline V gene encodes CDR1 SGHAT and CDR2 FQNNGV. The CDR3 here is CASRAARELTGNTIYF. The DNA of the CDR3 is TGTGCCAGCAGGGCCGCCAGGGAGCTAACTGGAAACACCATATATTTT. Looking up the rest from reference TRBV11-2 and TRBJ1-3 gives the full variable domain: EAGVAQSPRYKIIEKRQSVAFWCNPISGHATLYWYQQILGQGPKLLIQFQNNGVVDDSQLPKDRFSAERLKGVDSTLKIQPAKLEDSAVYLCASRAARELTGNTIYFGEGSWLTVV.